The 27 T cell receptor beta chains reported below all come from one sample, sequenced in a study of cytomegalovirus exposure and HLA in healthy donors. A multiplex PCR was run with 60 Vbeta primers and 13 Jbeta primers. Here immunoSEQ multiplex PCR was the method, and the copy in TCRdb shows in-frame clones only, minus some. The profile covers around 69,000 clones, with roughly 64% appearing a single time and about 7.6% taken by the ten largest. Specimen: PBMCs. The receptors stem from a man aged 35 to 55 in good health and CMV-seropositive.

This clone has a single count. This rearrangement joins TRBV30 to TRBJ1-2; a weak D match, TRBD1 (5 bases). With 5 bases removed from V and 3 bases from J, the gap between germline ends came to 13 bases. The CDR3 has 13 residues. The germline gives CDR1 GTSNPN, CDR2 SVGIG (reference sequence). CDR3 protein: CAWGPRGHYGYTF. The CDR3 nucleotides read TGTGCCTGGGGTCCGCGGGGCCACTATGGCTACACCTTC.

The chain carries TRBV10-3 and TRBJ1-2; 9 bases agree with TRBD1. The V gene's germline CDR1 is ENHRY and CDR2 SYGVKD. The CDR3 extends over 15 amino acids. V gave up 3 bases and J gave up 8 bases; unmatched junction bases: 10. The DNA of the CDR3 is TGTGCCATCAGTGATGGGGACAGGGCGGCGGAGGGCTACACCTTC. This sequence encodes CAISDGDRAAEGYTF.

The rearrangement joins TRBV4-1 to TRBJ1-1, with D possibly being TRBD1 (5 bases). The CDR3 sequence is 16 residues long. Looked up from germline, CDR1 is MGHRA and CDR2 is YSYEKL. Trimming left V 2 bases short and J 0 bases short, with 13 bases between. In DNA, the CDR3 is TGCGCCAGCAGCCAAATCGCTGGGGCTCTGAACACTGAAGCTTTCTTT. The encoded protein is CASSQIAGALNTEAFF.

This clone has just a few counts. The CDR3 nucleotides read TGTGCCAGCACGAGCTTCCCGTCGGCCCAGGGCGCGCAGTATTTT. Encoded protein: CASTSFPSAQGAQYF. The chain has TRBV6-1 and TRBJ2-3; tentative D call: TRBD1 (5 bases). V was trimmed by 7 bases and J by 10 bases, leaving 24 bases between them. This CDR3 is built from 15 residues. Germline CDR1 is MNHNS and CDR2 is SASEGT.

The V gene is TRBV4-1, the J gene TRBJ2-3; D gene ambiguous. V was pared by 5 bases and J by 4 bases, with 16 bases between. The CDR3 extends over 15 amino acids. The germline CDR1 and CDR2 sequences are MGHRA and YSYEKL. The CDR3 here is CASSTRQVSSDTQYF. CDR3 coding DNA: TGCGCCAGCAGCACACGGCAGGTGTCATCAGATACGCAGTATTTT.

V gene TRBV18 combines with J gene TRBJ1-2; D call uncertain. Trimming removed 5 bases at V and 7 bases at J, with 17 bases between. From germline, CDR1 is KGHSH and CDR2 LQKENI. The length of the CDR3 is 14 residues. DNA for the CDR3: TGTGCCAGCTCAACAGCCGTCGGATGGTCTGGCTACACCTTC. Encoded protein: CASSTAVGWSGYTF.

CDR3 nucleotide sequence: TGTGCCAGCAGCCAAGACGTCCAGGGGAGAAACACCATATATTTT. This sequence encodes CASSQDVQGRNTIYF. V usage is TRBV14 and J usage is TRBJ1-3; D might be TRBD1 (6 bases). Germline CDR1 reads SGHDN; CDR2 reads FVKESK. Trimming left V 0 bases short and J 5 bases short, with 11 bases between. This CDR3 contains 15 residues.

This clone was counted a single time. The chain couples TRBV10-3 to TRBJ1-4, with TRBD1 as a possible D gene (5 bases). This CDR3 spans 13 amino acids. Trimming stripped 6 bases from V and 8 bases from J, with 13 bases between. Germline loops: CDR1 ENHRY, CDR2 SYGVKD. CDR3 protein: CAISPIPGEKLFF. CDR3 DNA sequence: TGTGCCATCAGCCCCATACCAGGGGAAAAACTGTTTTTT.

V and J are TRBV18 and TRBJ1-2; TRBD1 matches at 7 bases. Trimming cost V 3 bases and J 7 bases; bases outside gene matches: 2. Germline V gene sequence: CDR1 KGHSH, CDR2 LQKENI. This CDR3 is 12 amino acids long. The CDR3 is CASSPDRIGYTF. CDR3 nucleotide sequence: TGTGCCAGCTCACCGGACAGGATTGGCTACACCTTC. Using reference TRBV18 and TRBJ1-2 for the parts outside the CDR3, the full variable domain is NAGVMQNPRHLVRRRGQEARLRCSPMKGHSHVYWYRQLPEEGLKFMVYLQKENIIDESGMPKERFSAEFPKEGPSILRIQQVVRGDSAAYFCASSPDRIGYTFGSGTRLTVV.

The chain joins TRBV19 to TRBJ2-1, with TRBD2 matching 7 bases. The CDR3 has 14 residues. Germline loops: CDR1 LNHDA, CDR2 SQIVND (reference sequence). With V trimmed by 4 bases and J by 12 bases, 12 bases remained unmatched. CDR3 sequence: CASSKGEGLYAQFF. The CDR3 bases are TGTGCCAGTAGTAAAGGGGAGGGATTGTATGCGCAGTTCTTC.

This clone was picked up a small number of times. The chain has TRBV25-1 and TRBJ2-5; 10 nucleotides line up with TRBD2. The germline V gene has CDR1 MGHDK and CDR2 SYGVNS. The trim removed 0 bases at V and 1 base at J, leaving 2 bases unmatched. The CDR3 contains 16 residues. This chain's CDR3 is CASSEYSGGTQETQYF. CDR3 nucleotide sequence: TGTGCCAGCAGTGAATATAGCGGGGGGACCCAAGAGACCCAGTACTTC.

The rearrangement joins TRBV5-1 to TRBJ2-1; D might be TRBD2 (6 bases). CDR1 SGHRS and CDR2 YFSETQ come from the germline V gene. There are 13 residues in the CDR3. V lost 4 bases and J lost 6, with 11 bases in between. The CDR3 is CASSPGGANEQFF. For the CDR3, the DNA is TGCGCCAGCAGCCCCGGAGGGGCCAATGAGCAGTTCTTC.

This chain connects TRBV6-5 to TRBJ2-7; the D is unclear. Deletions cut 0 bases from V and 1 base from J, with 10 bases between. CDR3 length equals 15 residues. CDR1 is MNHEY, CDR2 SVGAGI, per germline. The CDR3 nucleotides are TGTGCCAGCAGTTACTCCCTGGCAGGATCCTACGAGCAGTACTTC. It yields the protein CASSYSLAGSYEQYF.

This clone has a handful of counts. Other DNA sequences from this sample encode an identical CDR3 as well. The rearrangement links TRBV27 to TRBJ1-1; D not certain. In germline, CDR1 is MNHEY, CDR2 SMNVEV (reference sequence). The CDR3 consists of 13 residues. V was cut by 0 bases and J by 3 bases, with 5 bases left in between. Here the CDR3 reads CASSLSPDTEAFF. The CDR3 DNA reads TGTGCCAGCAGTTTATCTCCAGACACTGAAGCTTTCTTT.

CDR3 amino acids: CASSWRDPYNSPLHF. CDR3 coding DNA: TGTGCCAGCAGCTGGAGGGACCCCTATAATTCACCCCTCCACTTT. The chain combines TRBV7-8 with TRBJ1-6, with D possibly TRBD1 on 5 matching bases. Trimming shortened V by 4 bases and J by 2 bases, and 9 bases separated the two germline ends. Germline V gene sequence: CDR1 SGHVS, CDR2 FQNEAQ. The CDR3 consists of 15 residues.

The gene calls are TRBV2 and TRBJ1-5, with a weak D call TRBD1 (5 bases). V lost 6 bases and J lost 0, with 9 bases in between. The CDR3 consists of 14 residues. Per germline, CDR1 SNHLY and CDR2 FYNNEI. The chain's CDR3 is CASRAGISNQPQHF. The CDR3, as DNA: TGTGCCAGCAGAGCAGGGATTAGCAATCAGCCCCAGCATTTT.

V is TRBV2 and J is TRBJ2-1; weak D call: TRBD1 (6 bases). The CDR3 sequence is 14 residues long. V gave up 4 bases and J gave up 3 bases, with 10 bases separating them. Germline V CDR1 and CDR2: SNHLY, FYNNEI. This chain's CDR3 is CASSALTGYNEQFF. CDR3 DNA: TGTGCCAGCAGTGCTTTGACAGGCTACAATGAGCAGTTCTTC.

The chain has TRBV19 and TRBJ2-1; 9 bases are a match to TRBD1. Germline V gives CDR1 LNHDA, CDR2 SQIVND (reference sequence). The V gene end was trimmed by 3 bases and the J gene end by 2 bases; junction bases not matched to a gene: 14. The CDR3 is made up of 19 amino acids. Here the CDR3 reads CASSIKGQGSVAPYNEQFF. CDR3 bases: TGTGCCAGTAGTATTAAGGGACAGGGTTCGGTAGCCCCCTACAATGAGCAGTTCTTC.

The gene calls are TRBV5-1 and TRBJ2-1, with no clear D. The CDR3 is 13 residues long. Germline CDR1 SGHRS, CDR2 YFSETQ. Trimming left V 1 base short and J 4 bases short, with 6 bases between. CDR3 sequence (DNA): TGCGCCAGCAGCTTGCCTAGTTACAATGAGCAGTTCTTC. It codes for CASSLPSYNEQFF.

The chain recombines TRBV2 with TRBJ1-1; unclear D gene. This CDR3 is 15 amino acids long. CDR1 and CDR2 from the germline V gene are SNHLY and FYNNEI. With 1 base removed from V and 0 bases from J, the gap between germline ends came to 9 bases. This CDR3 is CASSEVGRMNTEAFF. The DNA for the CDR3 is TGTGCCAGCAGTGAAGTGGGGAGAATGAACACTGAAGCTTTCTTT.

This CDR3 is CATSRETLSTDTQYF. CDR3 nucleotides: TGTGCCACCAGCAGGGAGACCCTTTCCACAGATACGCAGTATTTT. The chain recombines TRBV15 with TRBJ2-3, with D unclear. Trimming removed 3 bases at V and 2 bases at J, with 12 bases between. Germline V gives CDR1 LNHNV, CDR2 YYDKDF (reference sequence). This CDR3 spans 15 amino acids.

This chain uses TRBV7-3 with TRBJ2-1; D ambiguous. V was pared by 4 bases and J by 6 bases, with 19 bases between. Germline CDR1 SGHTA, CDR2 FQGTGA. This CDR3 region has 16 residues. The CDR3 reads CASSSIPTDLANEQFF. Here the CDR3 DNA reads TGTGCCAGCAGCTCAATACCTACCGATCTCGCCAATGAGCAGTTCTTC.

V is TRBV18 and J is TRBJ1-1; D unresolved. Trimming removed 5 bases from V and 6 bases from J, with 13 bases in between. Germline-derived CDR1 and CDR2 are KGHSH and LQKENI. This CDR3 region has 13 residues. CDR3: CASSSESMAEAFF. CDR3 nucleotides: TGTGCCAGCTCATCGGAGAGTATGGCTGAAGCTTTCTTT.

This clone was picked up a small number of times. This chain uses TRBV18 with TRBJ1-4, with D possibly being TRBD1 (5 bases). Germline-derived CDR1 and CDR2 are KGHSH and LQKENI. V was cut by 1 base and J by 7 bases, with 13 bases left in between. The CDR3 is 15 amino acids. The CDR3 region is CASSPRQGSGEKLFF. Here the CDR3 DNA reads TGTGCCAGCTCACCACGGCAGGGTTCGGGTGAAAAACTGTTTTTT.

CDR3 in amino acids: CASSPYPSSGGASETQYF. The DNA for the CDR3 is TGCGCCAGCAGCCCGTATCCATCCAGCGGGGGGGCAAGCGAGACCCAGTACTTC. The chain joins TRBV4-3 to TRBJ2-5, with 10 bases matching TRBD2. CDR3 length: 18 residues. V trimming: 4 bases; J trimming: 5 bases; junction bases outside the gene matches: 16. Germline V gives CDR1 LGHNA, CDR2 YSLEER.

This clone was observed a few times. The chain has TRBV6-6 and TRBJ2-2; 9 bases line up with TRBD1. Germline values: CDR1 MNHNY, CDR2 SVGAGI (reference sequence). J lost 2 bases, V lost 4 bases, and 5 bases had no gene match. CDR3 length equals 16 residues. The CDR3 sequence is CASSFPDRGNTGELFF. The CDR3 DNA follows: TGTGCCAGCAGTTTTCCGGACAGGGGAAACACCGGGGAGCTGTTTTTT.

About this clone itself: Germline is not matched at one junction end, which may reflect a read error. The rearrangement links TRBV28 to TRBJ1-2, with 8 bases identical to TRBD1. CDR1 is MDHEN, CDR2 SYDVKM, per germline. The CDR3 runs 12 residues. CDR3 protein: CASSSPGTGDPF. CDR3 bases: TGTGCCAGCAGTTCCCCCGGGACAGGTGATCCTTTC.